The T cell receptor beta chain under discussion was sequenced for a study of blood T cell repertoires in COVID-19. The repertoire was sequenced with immunoSEQ multiplex PCR; TCRdb's copy has only in-frame clones and lacks some. The sample lists 200,000 to 250,000 clones, around 86% occurring once. In this sample, this clone turned up once. The V end was cut by 2 bases, the J end by 6 bases, with 8 bases between. Germline assignment: CDR1 SQVTM and CDR2 ANQGSEA. The CDR3 has 11 residues. Sample: peripheral blood. This sequence originates from a woman in her 70s with active or convalescent COVID-19. This chain joins TRBV29-1 and TRBJ2-7; D remains ambiguous. Here the CDR3 reads CSVETVREQYF. As DNA, the CDR3 is TGCAGCGTTGAAACGGTTCGCGAGCAGTACTTC.